The clone carrying this T cell receptor beta chain appeared a few times. This sample was taken from a study of identical twins. TCRdb processed the 5' RACE reads anew with MiXCR; each CDR3 protein has one entry. The sample shows 220,000 or so distinct CDR3 sequences, 7% of them seen only once. Germline V CDR1 and CDR2: MNHNS, SASEGT. V was shortened by 2 bases and J by 4 bases, with 5 bases between the two germline ends. The CDR3 sequence is 12 residues long. These data are also associated with another study on yellow fever vaccine responses in identical twins. That report adds: Twins' vaccine T cell response reportedly seemed partly convergent, partly personalized.

The receptor comes from a woman between 18 and 29 years old in good health. The sequenced material came from memory (CD45RO+) T cells sorted from blood. This chain uses TRBV6-1 with TRBJ1-2; D remains ambiguous. CDR3 residues: CASSEPTYGYTF. CDR3 bases: TGTGCCAGCAGTGAACCCACCTATGGCTACACCTTC.